This T cell receptor beta chain is from a study of blood T cell repertoires in COVID-19. The CDR3 runs 13 residues. Germline CDR1 SGHRS, CDR2 YFSETQ. The ends were cut back, 4 bases at V and 3 bases at J, with 10 bases in the middle. TCRdb's table, derived via immunoSEQ multiplex PCR, lists solely in-frame clones and lacks some. Of almost 500,000 clones in the sample, approximately 90% were seen once. Sequencing input: PBMCs or T cells enriched from blood (not recorded which). The receptor was derived from a woman aged 55-70 years who had recovered from COVID-19. The V call is TRBV5-1, the J call TRBJ1-1; no definite D call. CDR3 DNA sequence: TGCGCCAGCAGCATTGGAGCCGACACTGAAGCTTTCTTT. Protein: CASSIGADTEAFF.